Each of the 17 T cell receptor beta chains below was sequenced from the same sample in a study of cytomegalovirus exposure and HLA in healthy donors. PCR amplification relied on 60 Vbeta primers (plus 13 Jbeta primers). Some clones are missing from TCRdb's copy, which holds only in-frame ones; the method was immunoSEQ multiplex PCR. The table records under 150,000 clones, around three quarters of them present only once. The sequenced material came from PBMCs. These receptors originate from a man aged 40-49 years in good health and CMV-seronegative.

This clone was observed a few times. The V and J genes are TRBV28 and TRBJ2-7, with a weak D call TRBD2 (5 bases). V lost 6 bases and J lost 2, with 14 bases in between. The germline gives CDR1 MDHEN, CDR2 SYDVKM. The CDR3 extends over 14 amino acids. The CDR3 loop is CASSMAGHTYEQYF. CDR3 nucleotides: TGTGCCAGCAGCATGGCGGGTCACACCTACGAGCAGTACTTC. Full variable domain (remainder filled in from reference TRBV28 and TRBJ2-7): DVKVTQSSRYLVKRTGEKVFLECVQDMDHENMFWYRQDPGLGLRLIYFSYDVKMKEKGDIPEGYSVSREKKERFSLILESASTNQTSMYLCASSMAGHTYEQYFGPGTRLTVT.

The table lists this clone with a few counts. The V call is TRBV13, the J call TRBJ2-1; 8 positions agree with TRBD1. The V gene end was trimmed by 0 bases and the J gene end by 3 bases; junction bases not matched to a gene: 7. The CDR3 extends over 17 amino acids. Germline V gene lookup returns CDR1 PRHDT and CDR2 FYEKMQ (reference sequence). The CDR3 DNA sequence: TGTGCCAGCAGCTTAGGGTCCGGGACAGGTGTCTACAATGAGCAGTTCTTC. It translates to CASSLGSGTGVYNEQFF.

This clone has only one observation. The chain is built from TRBV6-6 and TRBJ2-7, with D tentatively TRBD1 (6 bases). Per the germline V gene, CDR1 is MNHNY and CDR2 is SVGAGI (reference sequence). With 0 bases removed from V and 1 base from J, the gap between germline ends came to 10 bases. This CDR3 spans 15 amino acids. The CDR3 loop reads CASSYSVGQSYEQYF. The DNA of the CDR3 is TGTGCCAGCAGTTACTCGGTGGGACAATCCTACGAGCAGTACTTC.

The rearrangement joins TRBV19 to TRBJ2-2; 9 nucleotides agree with TRBD1. The junction had 9 bases not matched to a gene; V was cut back by 5 bases and J by 8 bases. The CDR3 sequence is 15 residues long. Germline V gene data show CDR1 as LNHDA and CDR2 as SQIVND (reference sequence). The CDR3 DNA sequence: TGTGCCAGTAGTTCCCAGGGGGACAGGGCTGGGGAGCTGTTTTTT. Protein: CASSSQGDRAGELFF.

The chain recombines TRBV30 with TRBJ1-2, with 8 bases fitting TRBD1. The CDR3 spans 17 residues. With V trimmed by 0 bases and J by 3 bases, 12 bases remained unmatched. Germline V gene sequence: CDR1 GTSNPN, CDR2 SVGIG (reference sequence). CDR3 protein: CAWSVGTGSLRDYGYTF. The DNA of the CDR3 is TGTGCCTGGAGTGTTGGGACAGGCTCGCTTCGGGACTATGGCTACACCTTC.

The chain couples TRBV2 to TRBJ1-4, with 7 positions matching TRBD1. The ends lost 5 bases at V and 7 bases at J; junction bases unmatched: 7. In germline, CDR1 is SNHLY, CDR2 FYNNEI. The CDR3 runs to 14 residues. CDR3 protein: CASSTDRWSEKLFF. CDR3 sequence (DNA): TGTGCCAGCAGTACGGACAGGTGGAGTGAAAAACTGTTTTTT.

This chain connects TRBV30 to TRBJ2-2, with 8 bases identical to TRBD1. V dropped 5 bases and J dropped 4; count of bases not matched to a gene: 6. Germline lookup yields CDR1 GTSNPN and CDR2 SVGIG (reference sequence). This CDR3 spans 14 amino acids. CDR3: CAWRRTGRTGELFF. In nucleotides, the CDR3 is TGTGCCTGGCGGCGGACAGGGCGCACCGGGGAGCTGTTTTTT.

V usage is TRBV5-6 and J usage is TRBJ2-5, with a weak D call TRBD1 (6 bases). The CDR3 consists of 13 residues. Trimming shortened V by 4 bases and J by 5 bases, and 12 bases separated the two germline ends. Germline values: CDR1 SGHDT, CDR2 YYEEEE. CDR3 sequence (DNA): TGTGCCAGCAGCATAGGGGGTAGGGAGACCCAGTACTTC. Translating it yields CASSIGGRETQYF.

The V gene is TRBV30, the J gene TRBJ1-4; D remains ambiguous. Trimming stripped 2 bases from V and 7 bases from J, with 14 bases between. The germline CDR1 and CDR2 sequences are GTSNPN and SVGIG (reference sequence). The CDR3 has 14 amino acids. CDR3 coding DNA: TGTGCCTGGAGTCGTCCCGGGAGGGTTGAAAAACTGTTTTTT. Translation gives CAWSRPGRVEKLFF.

This chain connects TRBV7-8 to TRBJ2-1; D possibly corresponds to TRBD2 (6 bases). V was clipped by 5 bases and J by 5 bases, with 19 bases between them. Germline CDR1 reads SGHVS; CDR2 reads FQNEAQ. This CDR3 comprises 16 residues. CDR3 sequence reads: CASSPGPGRGDNEQFF. The CDR3 coding sequence is TGTGCCAGCAGCCCCGGACCGGGACGCGGGGACAATGAGCAGTTCTTC. Full variable domain (rest looked up from reference TRBV7-8 and TRBJ2-1): GAGVSQSPRYKVAKRGQDVALRCDPISGHVSLFWYQQALGQGPEFLTYFQNEAQLDKSGLPSDRFFAERPEGSVSTLKIQRTQQEDSAVYLCASSPGPGRGDNEQFFGPGTRLTVL.

The gene calls are TRBV25-1 and TRBJ2-5, with 8 bases aligning to TRBD1. CDR1 and CDR2 (germline): MGHDK, SYGVNS. This CDR3 has 15 residues. Unmatched junction bases numbered 12, after V lost 4 bases and J lost 8 bases. CDR3 amino acids: CASSVDRGASSTQYF. The CDR3 DNA is TGTGCCAGCAGTGTAGACAGGGGTGCGTCGAGTACCCAGTACTTC.

The chain carries TRBV5-1 and TRBJ2-1, with a weak D call TRBD2 (7 bases). CDR1 and CDR2 from the germline V gene are SGHRS and YFSETQ. This CDR3 comprises 15 residues. Trimming cost V 3 bases and J 4 bases, with 14 bases left between them. The CDR3 bases are TGCGCCAGCAGCTCAGAGGGGGGGGGATACAATGAGCAGTTCTTC. Encoded protein: CASSSEGGGYNEQFF.

The chain couples TRBV10-3 to TRBJ2-7, with 9 bases fitting TRBD1. J lost 0 bases, V lost 10 bases, and 7 bases had no gene match. The CDR3 consists of 14 residues. Germline-derived CDR1 and CDR2 are ENHRY and SYGVKD. The CDR3 region has the DNA TGTGCCACAACCGGGACAGGGTTCTCCTACGAGCAGTACTTC. Translation gives CATTGTGFSYEQYF.

This chain joins TRBV7-2 and TRBJ2-7; 11 positions match TRBD2. The CDR3 is made up of 15 amino acids. V was pared by 6 bases and J by 4 bases, with 8 bases of the junction left unmatched. Germline CDR1 and CDR2: SGHTA and FQGNSA. The CDR3 region has the DNA TGTGCCAGCAGTCGTCCGGGACTAGCGGTTTACGAGCAGTACTTC. It yields the protein CASSRPGLAVYEQYF. The full variable domain, in which reference TRBV7-2 and TRBJ2-7 provide the parts outside the CDR3, is GAGVSQSPSNKVTEKGKDVELRCDPISGHTALYWYRQSLGQGLEFLIYFQGNSAPDKSGLPSDRFSAERTGGSVSTLTIQRTQQEDSAVYLCASSRPGLAVYEQYFGPGTRLTVT.

The sample holds a few counts of this clone. The CDR3 protein is CASSLGPRQETQYF. The CDR3 bases are TGCGCCAGCAGCTTGGGTCCGCGACAAGAGACCCAGTACTTC. The chain has TRBV5-1 and TRBJ2-5; D remains unclear. CDR1 and CDR2 (germline): SGHRS, YFSETQ. V was shortened by 0 bases and J by 2 bases, with 8 bases between the two germline ends. The CDR3 runs to 14 residues.

J is TRBJ2-5 and V is TRBV2; 9 nucleotides match TRBD2. This CDR3 has 15 residues. V lost 3 bases, J lost 0 bases, and 2 bases stayed unmatched. Germline V lookup: CDR1 SNHLY, CDR2 FYNNEI. The CDR3 DNA reads as TGTGCCAGCAGTGAGGCGGGGGGGTACCAAGAGACCCAGTACTTC. Translated: CASSEAGGYQETQYF.

The chain uses TRBV5-8 and TRBJ2-1; D remains ambiguous. The V gene's germline CDR1 is SGHTS and CDR2 YDEGEE. V dropped 0 bases and J dropped 0 bases, with 10 bases sitting between them. The length of the CDR3 is 16 residues. The CDR3 sequence: CASSLVVTLSYNEQFF. In DNA form, the CDR3 reads TGTGCCAGCAGCTTGGTTGTGACACTCTCCTACAATGAGCAGTTCTTC.